Listed here are 27 T cell receptor beta chains from one sample, sequenced in a study of neoadjuvant anti-PD-1 for oral cavity cancer (dated by TCRdb to the early 2020s). Interpreted using the paper, the time point label stands for: after neoadjuvant nivolumab, at surgical resection. Libraries were prepared through the immunoSEQ multiplex PCR assay. Here the immuneACCESS table is served through TCRdb, limited to in-frame sequences with V and J called. Missing clones are a known gap in these copies; in checked studies unresolved V genes cover under half, and the rest lacks a known reason. The sample profile shows more than 9,000 clones; around 60% of them were found once. The ten most abundant clones make up 4% to 4.5% of the sample. The sample here was PBMCs, taken after nivolumab (anti-PD-1) treatment. All receptors come from a person between 40 and 79 years old with oral cavity squamous cell carcinoma.

This clone came up a few times. This chain uses TRBV10-2 with TRBJ1-1; D is perhaps TRBD1 (6 bases). Germline V lookup: CDR1 WSHSY, CDR2 SAAADI. This CDR3 is 12 amino acids long. The V end was cut by 4 bases, the J end by 6 bases, with 9 bases between. The CDR3 loop reads CASSGGQPEAFF. The CDR3, as DNA: TGCGCCAGCAGTGGAGGACAGCCTGAAGCTTTCTTT.

The chain links TRBV28 to TRBJ2-7, with TRBD1 matching over 7 bases. The CDR3 loop spans 16 amino acids. In germline, CDR1 is MDHEN, CDR2 SYDVKM. V shed 3 bases and J 1 base; nucleotides not matched to a gene: 9. CDR3 nucleotide sequence: TGTGCCAGCAGTTTGCCCCGACAGGGCCATTCCTACGAGCAGTACTTC. Encoded protein: CASSLPRQGHSYEQYF. Combining the CDR3 with reference TRBV28 and TRBJ2-7 gives the whole variable domain DVKVTQSSRYLVKRTGEKVFLECVQDMDHENMFWYRQDPGLGLRLIYFSYDVKMKEKGDIPEGYSVSREKKERFSLILESASTNQTSMYLCASSLPRQGHSYEQYFGPGTRLTVT.

This clone came up a few times. In nucleotides, the CDR3 is TGTGCCAGCAGTTTAGGGCTGGGGGCCGCTGAAGCTTTCTTT. This encodes CASSLGLGAAEAFF. The chain couples TRBV28 to TRBJ1-1; D possibly corresponds to TRBD1 (6 bases). CDR3 size: 14 residues. Germline V CDR1 and CDR2: MDHEN, SYDVKM. V lost 2 bases and J lost 6, with 13 bases in between. The complete variable domain, with remaining parts taken from reference TRBV28 and TRBJ1-1, reads DVKVTQSSRYLVKRTGEKVFLECVQDMDHENMFWYRQDPGLGLRLIYFSYDVKMKEKGDIPEGYSVSREKKERFSLILESASTNQTSMYLCASSLGLGAAEAFFGQGTRLTVV.

V usage is TRBV5-1 and J usage is TRBJ1-2; 8 bases are a match to TRBD1. The germline CDR1 and CDR2 sequences are SGHRS and YFSETQ. Germline trimming cut 4 bases from V and 8 bases from J; bases unmatched to any gene: 16. This CDR3 comprises 16 residues. Here the CDR3 DNA reads TGCGCCAGCAGCCCCCAGACAGGGGACGGGTCTTGGGGCTACACCTTC. Its protein product is CASSPQTGDGSWGYTF.

The chain combines TRBV9 with TRBJ1-1; maybe TRBD1 (6 bases). This CDR3 comprises 18 residues. Trimming pared 2 bases from V and 3 bases from J, leaving 23 bases between. Germline V lookup: CDR1 SGDLS, CDR2 YYNGEE. Here the CDR3 DNA reads TGTGCCAGCAGCGTCGGCAGGGGCGGGGGTGAATTAGACACTGAAGCTTTCTTT. This codes for CASSVGRGGGELDTEAFF.

This clone was seen only once. This chain's CDR3 is CASSIEGTEPSTDTQYF. CDR3 in DNA: TGTGCCAGTAGTATAGAGGGGACAGAGCCTAGCACAGATACGCAGTATTTT. This chain joins TRBV19 and TRBJ2-3; 7 bases align to TRBD1. The CDR3 runs 17 residues. Germline assignment: CDR1 LNHDA and CDR2 SQIVND (reference sequence). Unmatched junction bases numbered 6, after V lost 0 bases and J lost 0 bases.

This clone has more than one count but fewer than ten. The V gene is TRBV7-2, the J gene TRBJ1-6; D is uncertain. Germline V gene sequence: CDR1 SGHTA, CDR2 FQGNSA. The CDR3 is 15 residues long. V was trimmed by 5 bases and J by 8 bases, leaving 16 bases between them. Here the CDR3 DNA reads TGTGCCAGCAGCCCCTTAGTGGATAACTATTCACCCCTCCACTTT. Its translation: CASSPLVDNYSPLHF.

This clone was detected a few times. This chain connects TRBV11-2 to TRBJ2-1; D remains ambiguous. Trimming removed 5 bases at V and 8 bases at J, with 19 bases between. The CDR3 is made up of 15 amino acids. CDR1 and CDR2 (germline): SGHAT, FQNNGV. This CDR3 reads CASSRSSTGLDEQFF. Written as DNA, the CDR3 is TGTGCCAGCAGCCGTAGTAGCACGGGTCTCGATGAGCAGTTCTTC.

This CDR3 reads CASSYGANEKLFF. CDR3 nucleotide sequence: TGTGCCAGCAGCTACGGCGCTAATGAAAAACTGTTTTTT. The chain is built from TRBV7-2 and TRBJ1-4; no clear D gene. In germline, CDR1 is SGHTA, CDR2 FQGNSA. This CDR3 is built from 13 residues. V was pared by 4 bases and J by 3 bases, with 6 bases between.

The V gene is TRBV5-1, the J gene TRBJ2-1; unclear D gene. V was pared by 3 bases and J by 7 bases, with 17 bases between. Germline loops: CDR1 SGHRS, CDR2 YFSETQ. The CDR3 is 15 amino acids. The CDR3 nucleotides read TGCGCCAGCAGCTCCAGTGGCTCCGGGCATAATGAGCAGTTCTTC. This gives the protein CASSSSGSGHNEQFF.

The J gene is TRBJ1-1, the V gene TRBV29-1; D unclear. Germline CDR1 SQVTM, CDR2 ANQGSEA. There are 13 residues in the CDR3. V was clipped by 7 bases and J by 2 bases, with 14 bases between them. The CDR3 coding sequence is TGCAGCGCCGCCCCGGGAAGTAACACTGAAGCTTTCTTT. Encoded protein: CSAAPGSNTEAFF.

V usage is TRBV5-8 and J usage is TRBJ2-7, with 9 bases fitting TRBD2. The CDR3 runs 15 residues. Germline CDR1 SGHTS, CDR2 YDEGEE. V was clipped by 0 bases and J by 3 bases; unmatched bases: 4. CDR3 protein: CASSLASGGYYEQYF. CDR3 coding DNA: TGTGCCAGCAGCTTGGCGAGCGGGGGGTACTACGAGCAGTACTTC.

CDR3 nucleotides: TGTGCCAGCAGCGACAGGGGTCGCGAGCAGTACTTC. Protein: CASSDRGREQYF. The chain is built from TRBV6-1 and TRBJ2-7, with TRBD1 identical over 8 bases. The CDR3 loop spans 12 amino acids. CDR1 and CDR2 from the germline V gene are MNHNS and SASEGT. V shed 6 bases, J shed 6 bases, and the junction held 4 bases outside the gene matches.

The rearrangement links TRBV7-3 to TRBJ2-3; 10 bases are a match to TRBD2. V shed 5 bases, J shed 2 bases, and the junction held 7 bases outside the gene matches. This CDR3 contains 16 residues. Germline V gives CDR1 SGHTA, CDR2 FQGTGA. The CDR3 here is CASSALAGEDTDTQYF. The CDR3, as DNA: TGTGCCAGCAGCGCCCTAGCGGGAGAAGACACAGATACGCAGTATTTT.

J is TRBJ1-1 and V is TRBV7-3, with D perhaps TRBD1 (5 bases). The CDR3 runs to 13 residues. Trimming removed 8 bases at V and 2 bases at J, with 12 bases between. Germline CDR1 SGHTA, CDR2 FQGTGA. Here the CDR3 DNA reads TGTGCCAGCGCGGGGCAGCACAACACTGAAGCTTTCTTT. Its protein product is CASAGQHNTEAFF.

This chain connects TRBV5-1 to TRBJ1-2, with TRBD1 matching over 12 bases. J was trimmed by 7 bases and V by 4 bases; bases with no gene match: 11. Germline lookup yields CDR1 SGHRS and CDR2 YFSETQ. This CDR3 has 16 amino acids. CDR3 sequence (DNA): TGCGCCAGCAGCCTAACTATCGGGACAGGGGGCTCTGGCTACACCTTC. This sequence encodes CASSLTIGTGGSGYTF.

This clone has just a few counts. The rearrangement uses TRBV6-4 and TRBJ1-2; D may be TRBD1 (5 bases). CDR3 size: 14 residues. Germline loops: CDR1 MRHNA, CDR2 SNTAGT. Trimming shortened V by 5 bases and J by 0 bases, and 10 bases separated the two germline ends. DNA for the CDR3: TGTGCCAGCAGTCCCGGACAAGCTAACTATGGCTACACCTTC. It translates to CASSPGQANYGYTF.

CDR3 nucleotides: TGTGCCAGCGGGCAACAGGGGGCGCGAATGGCCGTCCTGACTTTC. This gives the protein CASGQQGARMAVLTF. The genes are TRBV2 and TRBJ2-6; 9 bases map to TRBD1. This CDR3 spans 15 amino acids. CDR1 is SNHLY and CDR2 is FYNNEI in the germline V gene. J was trimmed by 12 bases and V by 8 bases; bases with no gene match: 14.

The count of this clone is one. The genes are TRBV14 and TRBJ1-1; TRBD1 might be the D (5 bases). CDR1 and CDR2 from the germline V gene are SGHDN and FVKESK. Deletions cut 4 bases from V and 6 bases from J, with 18 bases between. The CDR3 is made up of 15 amino acids. In DNA, the CDR3 is TGTGCCAGCAGCCCTTCGGGGTGGGGCGGTTCTGAAGCTTTCTTT. It codes for CASSPSGWGGSEAFF.

V is TRBV29-1 and J is TRBJ2-7; no definite D call. Germline CDR1 reads SQVTM; CDR2 reads ANQGSEA. V lost 0 bases and J 7 bases, leaving 7 bases between the germline ends. The CDR3 consists of 11 residues. The DNA for the CDR3 is TGCAGCGTTGAAGATGTGGGTGAGCAGTACTTC. Amino acid sequence: CSVEDVGEQYF.

The gene calls are TRBV30 and TRBJ2-3; TRBD1 aligns across 7 bases. Trimming cost V 5 bases and J 4 bases; bases outside gene matches: 12. This CDR3 is 15 amino acids long. Germline loops: CDR1 GTSNPN, CDR2 SVGIG (reference sequence). In nucleotides, the CDR3 is TGTGCCTGGGATCAACTCAGGGGGTCGGCAGATACGCAGTATTTT. Translating it yields CAWDQLRGSADTQYF. Variable domain in full (rest from reference TRBV30 and TRBJ2-3): SQTIHQWPATLVQPVGSPLSLECTVEGTSNPNLYWYRQAAGRGLQLLFYSVGIGQISSEVPQNLSASRPQDRQFILSSKKLLLSDSGFYLCAWDQLRGSADTQYFGPGTRLTVL.

In this sample, this clone turned up a few times. The chain recombines TRBV2 with TRBJ2-1, with 10 bases fitting TRBD2. Germline loops: CDR1 SNHLY, CDR2 FYNNEI. Germline trimming cut 8 bases from V and 5 bases from J; bases unmatched to any gene: 9. The length of the CDR3 is 15 residues. CDR3 protein: CASQVRTSGHNEQFF. CDR3 nucleotide sequence: TGTGCCAGCCAGGTGAGGACTAGCGGACACAATGAGCAGTTCTTC.

The chain uses TRBV28 and TRBJ2-5, with 10 bases matching TRBD2. With 5 bases clipped from V and 1 base from J, the junction kept 7 bases outside the gene matches. Germline CDR1 reads MDHEN; CDR2 reads SYDVKM. There are 16 residues in the CDR3. The CDR3 region is CASSPSGSASQETQYF. The CDR3 DNA reads as TGTGCCAGCAGTCCTAGCGGGAGCGCCTCCCAAGAGACCCAGTACTTC. Full variable domain (remainder filled in from reference TRBV28 and TRBJ2-5): DVKVTQSSRYLVKRTGEKVFLECVQDMDHENMFWYRQDPGLGLRLIYFSYDVKMKEKGDIPEGYSVSREKKERFSLILESASTNQTSMYLCASSPSGSASQETQYFGPGTRLLVL.

Comment on this clone: This sample also contains other DNA sequences that code for the same CDR3. The V and J genes are TRBV6-5 and TRBJ1-2; a possible D gene is TRBD1 (6 bases). Deletions cut 0 bases from V and 4 bases from J, with 12 bases between. CDR1 is MNHEY, CDR2 SVGAGI, per germline. The CDR3 loop spans 15 amino acids. The CDR3 spells CASSYSTSQGYGYTF. The CDR3 region has the DNA TGTGCCAGCAGTTACTCAACCTCACAGGGCTATGGCTACACCTTC.

The chain links TRBV7-9 to TRBJ1-5, with no clear D. The V and J ends lost 1 base and 7 bases respectively, with 11 bases between them. This CDR3 contains 14 residues. Germline loops: CDR1 SEHNR, CDR2 FQNEAQ (reference sequence). The CDR3, as DNA: TGTGCCAGCAGCTTAGAGGTACCGGGACAGCCCCAGCATTTT. It yields the protein CASSLEVPGQPQHF.

CDR3: CASRFGQTNYGYTF. CDR3 in DNA: TGTGCCAGTAGATTCGGACAGACTAACTATGGCTACACCTTC. This chain connects TRBV19 to TRBJ1-2; maybe TRBD1 (6 bases). V was pared by 6 bases and J by 0 bases, with 11 bases between. In germline, CDR1 is LNHDA, CDR2 SQIVND (reference sequence). The CDR3 is made up of 14 amino acids.

This clone was seen only a few times. The chain is built from TRBV4-1 and TRBJ2-3; 12 bases are shared with TRBD2. V gave up 0 bases and J gave up 6 bases; unmatched junction bases: 1. This CDR3 has 15 residues. Germline loops: CDR1 MGHRA, CDR2 YSYEKL. CDR3 sequence reads: CASSQDLAGGDTQYF. CDR3 coding DNA: TGCGCCAGCAGCCAAGACCTAGCGGGGGGGGATACGCAGTATTTT.